These 18 T cell receptor beta chains came from one sample sequenced in a study of regulatory T cells in long-lasting Graves disease. Time point of the sample: persistent/refractory GD, antithyroid drugs over 5 years with positive TRAb. The authors made the TCR library using RNA they extracted from PBMCs. Arm-PCR of CDR3 regions and iRepertoire HTBI primers were the basis on which TCR beta libraries were built. One entry per CDR3 protein, called by TCRdb with MiXCR from the multiplex PCR reads. The table shows hundreds of thousands of distinct CDR3 sequences, with under 25% occurring only once. The sample consisted of peripheral blood mononuclear cells (PBMCs), taken when the disease was refractory, from a patient treated with antithyroid drugs. The receptor set was obtained from a female donor with Graves disease.

The J gene is TRBJ2-1, the V gene TRBV3-1; TRBD2 is a possible D gene (7 bases). The CDR3 length is 17 residues. Trimming cost V 0 bases and J 4 bases, with 16 bases left between them. CDR1 and CDR2 (germline): LGHDT, YNNKEL (reference sequence). CDR3 bases: TGTGCCAGCAGCCAAGATGGGGCAGCGGGGACATACAATGAGCAGTTCTTC. Residues: CASSQDGAAGTYNEQFF.

Only a few counts were recorded for this clonotype. This may be a read error: a much more frequent sequence differs by one nucleotide. The rearrangement joins TRBV30 to TRBJ2-5; D not resolved. The V end was cut by 0 bases, the J end by 5 bases, with 1 base between. The CDR3 length is 10 residues. The germline gives CDR1 GTSNPN, CDR2 SVGIG (reference sequence). CDR3 residues: CAWSVETQYF. The CDR3, as DNA: TGTGCCTGGAGTGTGGAGACCCAGTACTTC.

CDR3 nucleotide sequence: TGCAGTGCCGGGCGAGCGGGAGGCCGCACAGATACGCAGTATTTT. Protein: CSAGRAGGRTDTQYF. V usage is TRBV20-1 and J usage is TRBJ2-3; 9 positions agree with TRBD2. This CDR3 has 15 amino acids. Germline values: CDR1 DFQATT, CDR2 SNEGSKA (reference sequence). V trimming: 6 bases; J trimming: 1 base; junction bases outside the gene matches: 8.

This clonotype was seen at least ten times. At one boundary the junction diverges from the germline segment, which might be a read error. CDR3 coding DNA: TGCAGCGGTCGCAACTCCTACGAGCAGTACTTT. This sequence encodes CSGRNSYEQYF. This chain uses TRBV29-1 with TRBJ2-7, with unresolved D. The length of the CDR3 is 11 residues. Looked up from germline, CDR1 is SQVTM and CDR2 is ANQGSEA.

In its sample, this clonotype was seen many times. The rearrangement joins TRBV28 to TRBJ2-2, with TRBD2 matching 8 bases. V trimming: 5 bases; J trimming: 6 bases; junction bases outside the gene matches: 14. The CDR3 is 17 amino acids. CDR1 and CDR2 from the germline V gene are MDHEN and SYDVKM. DNA for the CDR3: TGTGCCAGCAGTCTGCTGACTAGCGTAATGGGTTCCGGGGAGCTGTTTTTT. It yields the protein CASSLLTSVMGSGELFF.

This clonotype has a count of ten or more. The CDR3 sequence is CASSLTWQGNYGYTF. The CDR3 nucleotides are TGTGCCAGCAGCTTAACCTGGCAGGGTAACTATGGCTACACCTTC. This chain links TRBV7-2 with TRBJ1-2; D perhaps matches TRBD1 (5 bases). The CDR3 is 15 residues long. V was pared by 2 bases and J by 1 base, with 11 bases between. CDR1 and CDR2 (germline): SGHTA, FQGNSA.

Only a few counts were recorded for this clonotype. The chain uses TRBV20-1 and TRBJ2-7; D is tentatively TRBD1 or TRBD2 (5 bases each). Germline V gene data show CDR1 as DFQATT and CDR2 as SNEGSKA (reference sequence). The CDR3 has 15 amino acids. Trimming removed 0 bases from V and 3 bases from J, with 15 bases in between. The CDR3 loop reads CSARDWGSSGYEQYF. In DNA, the CDR3 is TGCAGTGCTAGAGATTGGGGGTCGTCGGGCTACGAGCAGTACTTC.

This clonotype was counted between two and nine times. This chain uses TRBV5-6 with TRBJ1-5; D is unresolved. Trimming took 4 bases from V and 9 from J, leaving 17 bases between them. The CDR3 runs to 14 residues. The germline V gene has CDR1 SGHDT and CDR2 YYEEEE. The CDR3 coding sequence is TGTGCCAGCAGCGATGAGGCGGGAAGTTTGCCCCAGCATTTT. This gives the protein CASSDEAGSLPQHF.

Only one count was recorded for this clonotype. This chain joins TRBV6-1 and TRBJ1-3, with TRBD1 as a possible D gene (5 bases). Germline V gene lookup returns CDR1 MNHNS and CDR2 SASEGT. The CDR3 spans 14 residues. Trimming left V 3 bases short and J 8 bases short, with 14 bases between. Here the CDR3 reads CASSDGAHGDTIYF. DNA of the CDR3: TGTGCCAGCAGTGATGGGGCTCACGGAGACACCATATATTTT.

This clonotype was counted ten times or more. The rearrangement uses TRBV11-2 and TRBJ2-7; TRBD1 aligns across 7 bases. CDR1 and CDR2 from the germline V gene are SGHAT and FQNNGV. The CDR3 consists of 13 residues. The junction had 3 bases not matched to a gene; V was cut back by 5 bases and J by 2 bases. The CDR3 region is CASSGDSTYEQYF. The CDR3 DNA follows: TGTGCCAGCAGCGGGGACAGTACCTACGAGCAGTACTTC.

This clonotype was detected a few times. J is TRBJ1-5 and V is TRBV12-3 or TRBV12-4; no reliable D call. Trimming cost V 2 bases and J 0 bases, with 8 bases left between them. This CDR3 has 15 residues. This CDR3 is CASSLRAASNQPQHF. For the CDR3, the DNA is TGTGCCAGCAGTTTAAGGGCAGCTAGCAATCAGCCCCAGCATTTT.

This clonotype has a handful of counts. The chain combines TRBV7-3 with TRBJ2-2, with D uncertain. Germline lookup yields CDR1 SGHTA and CDR2 FQGTGA. The length of the CDR3 is 14 residues. V was shortened by 4 bases and J by 4 bases, with 10 bases between the two germline ends. The CDR3 bases are TGTGCCAGCAGCTCGACAATTACCACCGGGGAGCTGTTTTTT. Amino acid sequence: CASSSTITTGELFF.

This clonotype was detected many times. This chain connects TRBV7-9 to TRBJ2-7, with 11 bases identical to TRBD2. Germline values: CDR1 SEHNR, CDR2 FQNEAQ (reference sequence). The CDR3 sequence is 14 residues long. V gave up 6 bases and J gave up 5 bases; unmatched junction bases: 6. CDR3 DNA: TGTGCCAGCAGTAATAGCGGGAGGGCCGACGAGCAGTACTTC. This codes for CASSNSGRADEQYF.

The table lists this clonotype with many counts. The V call is TRBV5-1, the J call TRBJ1-1; D uncertain. CDR3 length: 14 amino acids. Germline V gene sequence: CDR1 SGHRS, CDR2 YFSETQ. V dropped 7 bases and J dropped 5 bases, with 18 bases sitting between them. CDR3 in amino acids: CASRPGVGETEAFF. In DNA form, the CDR3 reads TGCGCCAGCCGCCCAGGAGTGGGAGAGACTGAAGCTTTCTTT.

The J gene is TRBJ2-3, the V gene TRBV7-2; D unresolved. V lost 1 base and J lost 2, with 7 bases in between. The CDR3 is 14 residues long. Germline V gene sequence: CDR1 SGHTA, CDR2 FQGNSA. CDR3 coding DNA: TGTGCCAGCAGCTTAGAGGTCCCCACAGATACGCAGTATTTT. Its protein is CASSLEVPTDTQYF.

This clonotype was found a few times. This chain's CDR3 is CSVEIGSDYGYTF. As DNA, the CDR3 is TGCAGCGTTGAGATAGGGAGTGACTATGGCTACACCTTC. V is TRBV29-1 and J is TRBJ1-2; D is unclear. V lost 3 bases, J lost 3 bases, and 11 bases lay in between. Germline CDR1 and CDR2: SQVTM and ANQGSEA. There are 13 residues in the CDR3.

There are a few counts of this clonotype. The rearrangement uses TRBV20-1 and TRBJ2-7; no clear D. Trimming took 6 bases from V and 3 from J, leaving 18 bases between them. Germline CDR1 is DFQATT and CDR2 is SNEGSKA (reference sequence). The CDR3 consists of 14 residues. The chain's CDR3 is CSATFGFAGYEQYF. DNA of the CDR3: TGCAGTGCCACGTTTGGGTTCGCCGGCTACGAGCAGTACTTC.

About this clonotype itself: A much larger clone lies one base from this, so it may be a read error. The rearrangement joins TRBV28 to TRBJ2-5, with TRBD2 as a possible D gene (6 bases). This CDR3 spans 11 amino acids. Germline CDR1 is MDHEN and CDR2 is SYDVKM. The CDR3 is CASKELAAWSF. The CDR3 DNA sequence: TGTGCCAGCAAGGAGTTAGCGGCTTGGAGCTTC.